The sequence of this T cell receptor (beta chain) was determined in a study of T cell responses to AZD1222 COVID-19 vaccine. V shed 7 bases, J shed 6 bases, and the junction held 9 bases outside the gene matches. CDR3 size: 13 residues. The V gene's germline CDR1 is SGHNT and CDR2 YYREEE (reference sequence). TCRdb's table, derived via immunoSEQ multiplex PCR, lists solely in-frame clones and lacks some. The data show some 99,000 clones, roughly 90% seen once. A remark on this clone: The antigen remains unidentified.

Whole-study results and caveats: Donors in the cohort were predominantly white British and more often female, and clonal diversity was possibly underestimated.

The V and J genes are TRBV5-4 and TRBJ2-7; the match to TRBD2 covers 8 bases. The sequence was obtained from an adult who received the AZD1222 COVID-19 vaccine. Sequencing was performed on peripheral blood, taken 28 days after the second AZD1222 dose. CDR3 bases: TGTGCCAGCGGCGAGCGGGGGACGGGCGAGCAGTACTTC. Protein product: CASGERGTGEQYF. Drawing the rest from reference TRBV5-4 and TRBJ2-7, the complete variable domain is ETGVTQSPTHLIKTRGQQVTLRCSSQSGHNTVSWYQQALGQGPQFIFQYYREEENGRGNFPPRFSGLQFPNYSSELNVNALELDDSALYLCASGERGTGEQYFGPGTRLTVT.